This TCR beta chain was recovered during a study of T cell responses to AZD1222 COVID-19 vaccine. Findings and limits, study-wide: Close to half of all spike-specific TCRs reportedly target regions of the variants that are unmutated. It was only after the peak T cell response that any repertoires were sampled. At 160-218 and 743-854, vaccine-associated CD4 TCRs were dominant, and they spanned spike.

Remarks on this clone: Its antigen is not identified.

CDR1 and CDR2 (germline): KGHSH, LQKENI. The CDR3 length is 16 residues. Trimming cost V 2 bases and J 5 bases, with 15 bases left between them. The table came from immunoSEQ multiplex PCR; TCRdb's copy has only in-frame clones and leaves some out. Found here are about 150,000 clones, approximately 88% of them singletons; the top ten hold roughly 3.5%. This TCR was recovered from an adult in good health. The source was peripheral blood, collected on day 0 of MenACWY control vaccination. The chain recombines TRBV18 with TRBJ1-4; tentatively, D is TRBD1 (5 bases). The CDR3 DNA reads as TGTGCCAGCTCACCAATCTGGGGGAATTCAAATGAAAAACTGTTTTTT. Its protein is CASSPIWGNSNEKLFF.